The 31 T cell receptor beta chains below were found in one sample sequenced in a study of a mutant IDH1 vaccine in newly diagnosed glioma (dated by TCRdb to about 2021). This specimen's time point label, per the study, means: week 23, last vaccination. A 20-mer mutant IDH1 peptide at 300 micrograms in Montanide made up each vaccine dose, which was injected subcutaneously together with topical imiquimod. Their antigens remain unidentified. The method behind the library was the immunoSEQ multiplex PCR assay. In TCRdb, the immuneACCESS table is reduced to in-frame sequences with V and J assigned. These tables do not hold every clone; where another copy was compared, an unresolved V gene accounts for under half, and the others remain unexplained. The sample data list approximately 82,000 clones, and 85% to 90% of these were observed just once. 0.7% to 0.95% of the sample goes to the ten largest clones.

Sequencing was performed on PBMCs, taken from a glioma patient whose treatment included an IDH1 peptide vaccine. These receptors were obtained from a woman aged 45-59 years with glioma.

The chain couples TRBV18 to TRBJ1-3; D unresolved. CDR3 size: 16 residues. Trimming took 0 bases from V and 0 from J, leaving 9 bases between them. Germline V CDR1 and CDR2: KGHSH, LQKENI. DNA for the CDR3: TGTGCCAGCTCACCACCGGAACGGTTCTCTGGAAACACCATATATTTT. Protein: CASSPPERFSGNTIYF.

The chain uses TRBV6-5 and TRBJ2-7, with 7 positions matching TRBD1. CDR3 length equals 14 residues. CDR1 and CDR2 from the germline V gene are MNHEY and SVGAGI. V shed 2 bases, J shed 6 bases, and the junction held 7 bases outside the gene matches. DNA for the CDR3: TGTGCCAGCAGTTACGTCGAGACAGGGTCCGAGCAGTACTTC. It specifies CASSYVETGSEQYF.

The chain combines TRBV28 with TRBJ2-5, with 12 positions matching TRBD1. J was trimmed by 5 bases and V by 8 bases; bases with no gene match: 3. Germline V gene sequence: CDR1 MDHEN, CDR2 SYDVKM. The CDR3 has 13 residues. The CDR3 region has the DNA TGTGCCAGCCGGGACAGGGGGCATGAGACCCAGTACTTC. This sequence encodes CASRDRGHETQYF.

CDR3 loop: CASSTTGLLREGYTF. The CDR3 DNA reads as TGTGCCAGCAGCACGACAGGGCTCCTTCGGGAAGGCTACACCTTC. This chain connects TRBV7-9 to TRBJ1-2; 7 bases are shared with TRBD1. Germline lookup yields CDR1 SEHNR and CDR2 FQNEAQ (reference sequence). The V and J ends lost 5 bases and 8 bases, in that order; junction bases with no gene match: 14. The CDR3 spans 15 residues.

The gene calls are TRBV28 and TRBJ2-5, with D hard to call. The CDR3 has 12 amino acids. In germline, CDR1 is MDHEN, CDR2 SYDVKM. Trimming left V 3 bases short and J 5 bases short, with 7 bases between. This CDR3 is CASSLEGETQYF. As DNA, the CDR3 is TGTGCCAGCAGTTTGGAAGGGGAGACCCAGTACTTC.

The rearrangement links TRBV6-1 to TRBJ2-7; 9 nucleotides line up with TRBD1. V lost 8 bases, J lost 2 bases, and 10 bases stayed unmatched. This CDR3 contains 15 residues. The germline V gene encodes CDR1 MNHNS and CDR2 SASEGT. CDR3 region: CASSGTGTGPYEQYF. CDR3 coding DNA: TGTGCCAGCTCGGGTACCGGGACAGGGCCCTACGAGCAGTACTTC.

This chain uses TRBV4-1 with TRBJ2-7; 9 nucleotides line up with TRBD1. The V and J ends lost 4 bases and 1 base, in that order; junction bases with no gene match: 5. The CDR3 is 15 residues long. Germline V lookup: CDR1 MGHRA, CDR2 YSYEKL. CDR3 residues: CASSRGQGSSYEQYF. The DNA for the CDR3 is TGCGCCAGCAGCCGCGGACAGGGGTCGTCCTACGAGCAGTACTTC.

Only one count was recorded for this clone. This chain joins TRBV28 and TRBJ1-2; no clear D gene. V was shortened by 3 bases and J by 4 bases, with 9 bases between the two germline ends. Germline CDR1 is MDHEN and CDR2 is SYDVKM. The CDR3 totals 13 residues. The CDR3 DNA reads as TGTGCCAGCAGTTTCGGAGGGAGCTATGGCTACACCTTC. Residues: CASSFGGSYGYTF.

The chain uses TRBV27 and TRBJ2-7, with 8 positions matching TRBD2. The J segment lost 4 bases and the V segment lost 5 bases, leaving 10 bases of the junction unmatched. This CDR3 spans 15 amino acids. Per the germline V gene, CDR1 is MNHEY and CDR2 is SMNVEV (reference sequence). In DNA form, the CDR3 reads TGTGCCAGCAGTCCTCGGGGGGGGCCTGCTTACGAGCAGTACTTC. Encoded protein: CASSPRGGPAYEQYF.

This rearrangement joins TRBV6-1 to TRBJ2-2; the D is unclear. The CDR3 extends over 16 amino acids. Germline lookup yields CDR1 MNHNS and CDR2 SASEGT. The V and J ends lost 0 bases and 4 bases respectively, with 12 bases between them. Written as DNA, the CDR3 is TGTGCCAGCAGTGAAGCGATTCGGATGCCCACCGGGGAGCTGTTTTTT. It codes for CASSEAIRMPTGELFF.

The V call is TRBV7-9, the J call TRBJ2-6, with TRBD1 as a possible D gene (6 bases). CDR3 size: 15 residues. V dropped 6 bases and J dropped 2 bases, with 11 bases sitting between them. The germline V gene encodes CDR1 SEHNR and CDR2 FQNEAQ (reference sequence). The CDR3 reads CASSLRQAGANVLTF. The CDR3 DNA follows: TGTGCCAGCAGTCTTAGACAGGCTGGGGCCAACGTCCTGACTTTC.

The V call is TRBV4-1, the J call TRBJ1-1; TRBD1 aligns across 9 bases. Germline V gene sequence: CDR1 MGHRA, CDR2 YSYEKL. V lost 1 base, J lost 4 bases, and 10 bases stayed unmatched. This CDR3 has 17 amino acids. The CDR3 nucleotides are TGCGCCAGCAGCCAAGTGCCCGGGACAGGGCATCGCACTGAAGCTTTCTTT. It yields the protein CASSQVPGTGHRTEAFF.

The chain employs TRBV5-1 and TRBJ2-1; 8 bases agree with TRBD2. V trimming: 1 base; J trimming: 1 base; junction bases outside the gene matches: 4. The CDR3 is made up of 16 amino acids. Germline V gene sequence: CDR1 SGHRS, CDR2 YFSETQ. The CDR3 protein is CASSLSGSRSYNEQFF. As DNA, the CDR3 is TGCGCCAGCAGCTTGAGCGGGAGTAGATCCTACAATGAGCAGTTCTTC.

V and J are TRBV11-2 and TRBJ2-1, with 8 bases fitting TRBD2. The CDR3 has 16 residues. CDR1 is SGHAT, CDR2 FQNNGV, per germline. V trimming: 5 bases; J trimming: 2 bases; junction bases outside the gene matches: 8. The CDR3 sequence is CASSTGGEGTYNEQFF. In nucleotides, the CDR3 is TGTGCCAGCAGCACGGGGGGGGAGGGAACCTACAATGAGCAGTTCTTC.

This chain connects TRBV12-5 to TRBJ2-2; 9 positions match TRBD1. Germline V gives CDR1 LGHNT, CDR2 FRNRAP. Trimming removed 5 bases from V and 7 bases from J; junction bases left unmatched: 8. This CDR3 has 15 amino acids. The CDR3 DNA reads TGTGCTAGTGGTATCCTCGGGACAGGGCTCGGGGAGCTGTTTTTT. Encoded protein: CASGILGTGLGELFF. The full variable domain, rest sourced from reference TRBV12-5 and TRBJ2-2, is DARVTQTPRHKVTEMGQEVTMRCQPILGHNTVFWYRQTMMQGLELLAYFRNRAPLDDSGMPKDRFSAEMPDATLATLKIQPSEPRDSAVYFCASGILGTGLGELFFGEGSRLTVL.

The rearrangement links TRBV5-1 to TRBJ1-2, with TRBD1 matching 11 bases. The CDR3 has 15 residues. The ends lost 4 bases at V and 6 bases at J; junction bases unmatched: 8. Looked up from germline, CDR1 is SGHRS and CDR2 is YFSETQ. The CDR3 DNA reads TGCGCCAGCAGCCCGGTGGGACAGGGGGGCGATGGCTACACCTTC. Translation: CASSPVGQGGDGYTF.

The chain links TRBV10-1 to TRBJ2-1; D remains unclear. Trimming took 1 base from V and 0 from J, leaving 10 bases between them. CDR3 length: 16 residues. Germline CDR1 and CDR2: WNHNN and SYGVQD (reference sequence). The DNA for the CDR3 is TGCGCCAGCAGTGAGTATGAAAGGAGCTCCTACAATGAGCAGTTCTTC. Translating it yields CASSEYERSSYNEQFF.

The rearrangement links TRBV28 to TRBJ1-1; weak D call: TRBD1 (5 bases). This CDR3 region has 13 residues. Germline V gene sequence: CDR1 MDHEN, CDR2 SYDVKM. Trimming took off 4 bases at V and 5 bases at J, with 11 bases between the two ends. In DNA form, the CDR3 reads TGTGCCAGCAGTTCCAGGGTTGGGACTGAAGCTTTCTTT. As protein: CASSSRVGTEAFF.

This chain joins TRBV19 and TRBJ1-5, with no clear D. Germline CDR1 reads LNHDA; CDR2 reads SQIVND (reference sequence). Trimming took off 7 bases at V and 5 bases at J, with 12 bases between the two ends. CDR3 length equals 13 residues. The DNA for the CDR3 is TGTGCCAGTACTACTCTGGCTCATCAGCCCCAGCATTTT. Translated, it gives CASTTLAHQPQHF.

The CDR3: CAIDRGLGYGYTF. DNA for the CDR3: TGTGCCATCGACAGGGGGCTGGGCTATGGCTACACCTTC. The chain has TRBV19 and TRBJ1-2, with 10 positions matching TRBD1. Trimming cost V 10 bases and J 4 bases; bases outside gene matches: 6. CDR3 length equals 13 residues. The germline CDR1 and CDR2 sequences are LNHDA and SQIVND (reference sequence).

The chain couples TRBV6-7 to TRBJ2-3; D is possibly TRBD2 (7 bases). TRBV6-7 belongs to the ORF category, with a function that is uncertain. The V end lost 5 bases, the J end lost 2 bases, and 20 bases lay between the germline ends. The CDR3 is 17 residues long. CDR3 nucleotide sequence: TGTGCCAGCAGTCCATGTCAGGGGAGGGGAACCACAGATACGCAGTATTTT. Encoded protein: CASSPCQGRGTTDTQYF.

CDR3 sequence (DNA): TGTGCCAGCTCACCACTTTCAGAAGAGGAACTGTTTTTT. Protein: CASSPLSEEELFF. V gene TRBV18 combines with J gene TRBJ1-4, with no clear D. Deletions cut 1 base from V and 12 bases from J, with 12 bases between. CDR3 length: 13 amino acids. Germline V gene data show CDR1 as KGHSH and CDR2 as LQKENI.

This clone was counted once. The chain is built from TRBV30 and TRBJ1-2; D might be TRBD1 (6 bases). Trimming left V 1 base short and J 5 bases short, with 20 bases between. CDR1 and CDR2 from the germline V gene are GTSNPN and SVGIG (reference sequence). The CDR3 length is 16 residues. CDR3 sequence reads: CAWSAPFVRGVYGYTF. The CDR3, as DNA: TGTGCCTGGAGTGCCCCGTTTGTCAGGGGCGTGTATGGCTACACCTTC.

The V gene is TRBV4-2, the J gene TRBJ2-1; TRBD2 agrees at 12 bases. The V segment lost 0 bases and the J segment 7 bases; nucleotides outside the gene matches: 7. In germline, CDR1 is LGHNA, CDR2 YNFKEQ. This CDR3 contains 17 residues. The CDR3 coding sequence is TGTGCCAGCAGCCAAGATACTAGCGGGAGGTCAGTAAATGAGCAGTTCTTC. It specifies CASSQDTSGRSVNEQFF.

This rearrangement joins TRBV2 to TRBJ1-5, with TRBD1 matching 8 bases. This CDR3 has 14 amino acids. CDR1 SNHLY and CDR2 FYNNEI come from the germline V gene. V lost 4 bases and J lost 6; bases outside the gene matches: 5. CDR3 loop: CASSVQGASQPQHF. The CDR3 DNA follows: TGTGCCAGCAGTGTCCAGGGGGCGAGTCAGCCCCAGCATTTT.

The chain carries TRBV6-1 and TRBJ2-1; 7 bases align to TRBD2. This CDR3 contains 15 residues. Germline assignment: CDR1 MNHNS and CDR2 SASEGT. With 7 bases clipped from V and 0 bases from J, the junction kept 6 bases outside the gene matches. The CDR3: CASNKGGSSYNEQFF. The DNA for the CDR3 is TGTGCCAGCAATAAGGGCGGGAGCTCCTACAATGAGCAGTTCTTC.

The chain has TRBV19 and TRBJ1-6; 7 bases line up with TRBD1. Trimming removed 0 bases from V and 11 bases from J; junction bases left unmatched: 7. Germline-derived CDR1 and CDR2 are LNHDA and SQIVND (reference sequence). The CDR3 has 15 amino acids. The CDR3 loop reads CASSIDRQGMPPLHF. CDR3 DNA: TGTGCCAGTAGTATAGACCGACAGGGTATGCCACCCCTCCACTTT.

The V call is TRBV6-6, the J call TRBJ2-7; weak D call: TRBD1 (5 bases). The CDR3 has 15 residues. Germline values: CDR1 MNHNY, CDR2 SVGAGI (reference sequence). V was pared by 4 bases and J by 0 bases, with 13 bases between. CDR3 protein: CASSSPTGSSYEQYF. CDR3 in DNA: TGTGCCAGCAGTTCGCCTACAGGCAGCTCCTACGAGCAGTACTTC.

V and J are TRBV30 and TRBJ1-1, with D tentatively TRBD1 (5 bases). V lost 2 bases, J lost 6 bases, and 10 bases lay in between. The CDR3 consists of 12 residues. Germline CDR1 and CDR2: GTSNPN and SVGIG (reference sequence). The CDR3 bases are TGTGCCTGGAGTCCCCAAGGGGCTGAAGCTTTCTTT. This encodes CAWSPQGAEAFF.

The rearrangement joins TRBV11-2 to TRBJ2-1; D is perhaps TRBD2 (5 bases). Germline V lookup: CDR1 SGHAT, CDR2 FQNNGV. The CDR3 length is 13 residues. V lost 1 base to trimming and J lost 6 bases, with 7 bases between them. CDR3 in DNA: TGTGCCAGCAGCTTAGGACGGGGCAATGAGCAGTTCTTC. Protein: CASSLGRGNEQFF.

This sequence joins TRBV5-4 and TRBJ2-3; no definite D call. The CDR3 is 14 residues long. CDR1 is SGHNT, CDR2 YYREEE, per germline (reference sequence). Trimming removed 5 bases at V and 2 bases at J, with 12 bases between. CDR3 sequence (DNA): TGTGCCAGCAGGCCAGGCGGTTCCACAGATACGCAGTATTTT. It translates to CASRPGGSTDTQYF. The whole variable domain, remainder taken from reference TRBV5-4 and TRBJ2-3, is ETGVTQSPTHLIKTRGQQVTLRCSSQSGHNTVSWYQQALGQGPQFIFQYYREEENGRGNFPPRFSGLQFPNYSSELNVNALELDDSALYLCASRPGGSTDTQYFGPGTRLTVL.